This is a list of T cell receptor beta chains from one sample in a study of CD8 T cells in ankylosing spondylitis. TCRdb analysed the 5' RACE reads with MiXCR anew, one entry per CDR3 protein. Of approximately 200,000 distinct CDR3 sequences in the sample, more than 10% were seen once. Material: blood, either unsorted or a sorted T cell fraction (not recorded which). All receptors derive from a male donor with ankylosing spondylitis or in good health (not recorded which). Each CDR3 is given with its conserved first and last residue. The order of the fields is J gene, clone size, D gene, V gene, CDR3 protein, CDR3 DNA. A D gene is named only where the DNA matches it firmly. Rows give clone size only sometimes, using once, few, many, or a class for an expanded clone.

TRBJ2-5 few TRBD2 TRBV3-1 CASSQETSGGVLQETQYF TGTGCCAGCAGCCAAGAGACTAGCGGGGGGGTACTCCAAGAGACCCAGTACTTC
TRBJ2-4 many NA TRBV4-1 CASSQARLLARDIQYF TGCGCCAGCAGCCAAGCAAGGCTTCTAGCGAGGGACATTCAGTACTTC
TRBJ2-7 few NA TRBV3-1 CASSPYAGASGVQYF TGTGCCAGCAGCCCGTATGCGGGGGCTTCGGGGGTGCAGTACTTC
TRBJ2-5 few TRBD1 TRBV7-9 CASSPRDRKETQYF TGTGCCAGCAGCCCCCGGGACAGAAAAGAGACCCAGTACTTC
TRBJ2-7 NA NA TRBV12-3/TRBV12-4 CASSGDWYEQYF TGTGCCAGCAGTGGGGACTGGTACGAGCAGTACTTC
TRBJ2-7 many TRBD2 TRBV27 CASSSGTSGYEQYF TGTGCCAGCAGTTCAGGGACTAGCGGCTACGAGCAGTACTTC
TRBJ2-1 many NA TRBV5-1 CASSATFPGDPYNEQFF TGCGCCAGCAGCGCAACCTTCCCAGGGGACCCGTACAATGAGCAGTTCTTC
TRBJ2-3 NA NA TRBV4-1 CASSQMADRLTDTQYF TGCGCCAGCAGCCAGATGGCGGACAGACTCACAGATACGCAGTATTTT
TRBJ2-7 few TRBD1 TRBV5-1 CASSFSTGAAGEQYF TGCGCCAGCAGCTTTTCGACAGGGGCCGCGGGCGAGCAGTACTTC
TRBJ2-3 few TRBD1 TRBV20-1 CSARGWSGQGRYTDTQYF TGCAGTGCTAGAGGATGGTCCGGACAGGGGCGATACACAGATACGCAGTATTTT
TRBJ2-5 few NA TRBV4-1 CASSQVQLGQETQYF TGCGCCAGCAGCCAAGTGCAGTTGGGACAAGAGACCCAGTACTTC
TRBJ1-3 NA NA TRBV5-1 CASSLGLSSGNTIYF TGCGCCAGCAGCTTGGGGCTGAGCTCTGGAAACACCATATATTTT
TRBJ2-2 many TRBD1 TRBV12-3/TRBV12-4 CASSPGGRNTGELFF TGTGCCAGCAGTCCAGGGGGTCGAAACACCGGGGAGCTGTTTTTT
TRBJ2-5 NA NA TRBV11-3 CASSHAMQVGGETQYF TGTGCCAGCAGCCACGCCATGCAAGTGGGGGGAGAGACCCAGTACTTC
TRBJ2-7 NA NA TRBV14 CASSQERGMDEQYF TGTGCCAGCAGCCAAGAACGGGGGATGGACGAGCAGTACTTC
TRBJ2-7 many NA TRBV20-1 CSARDLGTVYEQYF TGCAGTGCTAGAGATCTGGGGACGGTCTACGAGCAGTACTTC
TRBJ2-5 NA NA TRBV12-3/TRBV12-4 CASSLVSSGGRGETQYF TGTGCCAGCAGTTTAGTGTCGAGTGGGGGGCGCGGAGAGACCCAGTACTTC
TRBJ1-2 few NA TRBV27 CASSSGFGYTF TGTGCCAGCAGTTCAGGATTTGGCTACACCTTC
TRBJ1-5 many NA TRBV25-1 CASSGKSGAISNQPQHF TGTGCCAGCAGTGGGAAATCCGGGGCTATAAGCAATCAGCCCCAGCATTTT
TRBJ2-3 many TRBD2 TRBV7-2 CASSVLAGATTDTQYF TGTGCCAGCAGCGTTCTAGCGGGAGCTACCACAGATACGCAGTATTTT
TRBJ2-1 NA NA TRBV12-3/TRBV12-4 CASSPVGSRSEQFF TGTGCCAGCAGTCCGGTTGGGAGTCGGAGTGAGCAGTTCTTC
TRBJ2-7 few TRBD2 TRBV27 CASSFMAGVGVGEQYF TGTGCCAGCAGTTTTATGGCGGGAGTAGGGGTCGGCGAGCAGTACTTC
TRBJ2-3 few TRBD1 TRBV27 CASSPTGYTDTQYF TGTGCCAGCAGTCCGACAGGGTACACAGATACGCAGTATTTT
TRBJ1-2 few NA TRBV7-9 CASSWDLRGYTF TGTGCCAGCAGCTGGGACCTTAGAGGCTACACCTTC
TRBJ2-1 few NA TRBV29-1 CSVEAEYNEQFF TGCAGCGTCGAGGCGGAGTACAATGAGCAGTTCTTC
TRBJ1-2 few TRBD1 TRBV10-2 CASSDPGGEGYTF TGCGCCAGCAGTGACCCAGGGGGCGAGGGCTACACCTTC
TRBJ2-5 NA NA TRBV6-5 CASSYHAQQETQYF TGTGCCAGCAGTTACCACGCTCAGCAAGAGACCCAGTACTTC
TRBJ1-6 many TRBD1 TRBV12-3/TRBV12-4 CASRPGGLGNSPLHF TGTGCCAGCAGGCCAGGGGGGCTCGGGAATTCACCCCTCCACTTT
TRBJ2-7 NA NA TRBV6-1 CASRSGESGFDEQYF TGTGCCAGCAGGTCCGGTGAGTCAGGGTTCGACGAGCAGTACTTC
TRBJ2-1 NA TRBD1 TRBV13 CASSSPRDRGRRTYGNEQFF TGTGCCAGCAGCTCCCCCCGGGACAGGGGGCGTCGTACATATGGAAATGAGCAGTTCTTC
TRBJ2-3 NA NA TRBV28 CASSRSITDTQYF TGTGCCAGCAGTCGATCTATTACAGATACGCAGTATTTT
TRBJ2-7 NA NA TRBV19 CASSDWGFSYEQYF TGTGCCAGCTCAGATTGGGGCTTCTCCTACGAGCAGTACTTC
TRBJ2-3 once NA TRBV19 CASGDDSPSRYF TGTGCCAGTGGCGATGACTCCCCGAGTCGGTATTTT
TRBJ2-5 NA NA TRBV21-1 CASSKGQGAETQYF TGTGCCAGCAGCAAAGGACAGGGGGCAGAGACCCAGTACTTC
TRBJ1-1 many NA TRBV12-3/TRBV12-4 CASSLSGGTTEAFF TGTGCCAGCAGTTTATCGGGTGGGACGACTGAAGCTTTCTTT
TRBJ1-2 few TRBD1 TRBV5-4 CASSGRQGADGYTF TGTGCCAGCAGCGGAAGACAGGGGGCCGATGGCTACACCTTC
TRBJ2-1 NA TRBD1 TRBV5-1 CASSSRQGAYNEQFF TGCGCCAGCAGCTCCCGACAGGGGGCCTACAATGAGCAGTTCTTC
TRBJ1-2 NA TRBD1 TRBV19 CASTPGAGGIYGYTF TGTGCCAGTACCCCAGGGGCAGGGGGCATCTATGGCTACACCTTC
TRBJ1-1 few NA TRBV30 CAWSVHVNTEAFF TGTGCCTGGAGTGTACATGTGAACACTGAAGCTTTCTTT
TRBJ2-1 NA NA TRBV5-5 CASSLISDQFF TGTGCCAGCAGCTTGATAAGCGACCAGTTCTTC
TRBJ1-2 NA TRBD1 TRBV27 CASARAGTGDNYGYTF TGTGCCAGCGCTAGAGCCGGGACAGGGGATAACTATGGCTACACCTTC
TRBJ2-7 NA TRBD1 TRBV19 CASSLWTGGYEQYF TGTGCCAGTAGCCTGTGGACAGGGGGCTACGAGCAGTACTTC
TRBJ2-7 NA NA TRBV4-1 CASSLLGPEDEQYF TGCGCCAGCAGCCTTCTCGGGCCTGAGGACGAGCAGTACTTC
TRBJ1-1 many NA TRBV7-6 CASSFWAGSEAFF TGTGCCAGCAGCTTCTGGGCGGGGTCTGAAGCTTTCTTT
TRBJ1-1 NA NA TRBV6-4 CASSDHNGLGTEAFF TGTGCCAGCAGTGACCATAACGGACTTGGGACTGAAGCTTTCTTT
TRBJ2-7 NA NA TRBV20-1 CSAGWGSTYEQYF TGCAGTGCAGGCTGGGGCAGCACCTACGAGCAGTACTTC
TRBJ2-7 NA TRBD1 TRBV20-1 CSAWPRDRESYEQYF TGCAGTGCTTGGCCCCGGGACAGGGAATCCTACGAGCAGTACTTC
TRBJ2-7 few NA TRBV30 CAWTSNAYEQYF TGTGCCTGGACTAGCAATGCCTACGAGCAGTACTTC
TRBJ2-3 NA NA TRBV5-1 CASSLAWGSHTDTQYF TGCGCCAGCAGCTTGGCCTGGGGCAGTCACACAGATACGCAGTATTTT
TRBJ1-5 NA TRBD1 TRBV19 CASSNPGGLGGNQPQHF TGTGCCAGTAGTAATCCAGGGGGGTTAGGCGGCAATCAGCCCCAGCATTTT